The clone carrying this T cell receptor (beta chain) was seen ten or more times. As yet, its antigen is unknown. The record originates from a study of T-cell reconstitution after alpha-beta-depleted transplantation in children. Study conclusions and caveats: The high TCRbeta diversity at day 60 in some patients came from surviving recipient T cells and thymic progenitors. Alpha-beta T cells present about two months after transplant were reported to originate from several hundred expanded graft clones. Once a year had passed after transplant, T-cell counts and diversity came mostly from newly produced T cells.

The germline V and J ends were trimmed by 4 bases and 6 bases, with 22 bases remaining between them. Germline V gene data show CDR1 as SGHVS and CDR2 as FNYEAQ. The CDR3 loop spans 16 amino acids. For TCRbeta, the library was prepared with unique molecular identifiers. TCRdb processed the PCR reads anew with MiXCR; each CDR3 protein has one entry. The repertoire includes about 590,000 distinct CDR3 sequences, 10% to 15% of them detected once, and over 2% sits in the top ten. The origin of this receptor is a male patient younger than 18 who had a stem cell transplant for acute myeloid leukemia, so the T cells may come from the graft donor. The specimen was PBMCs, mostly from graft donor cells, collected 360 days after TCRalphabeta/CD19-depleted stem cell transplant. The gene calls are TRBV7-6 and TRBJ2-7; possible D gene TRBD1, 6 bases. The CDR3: CASSYRRDTITGEQYF. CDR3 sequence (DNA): TGTGCCAGCAGCTACCGACGGGACACAATAACGGGCGAGCAGTACTTC.